This T cell receptor beta chain was sequenced for a study of cytomegalovirus exposure and HLA in healthy donors. Study conclusions and caveats: In vitro confirmation showed a few CMV-associated chains to be CMV antigen specific.

The donors were healthy bone marrow donors. The CDR3 is 15 residues long. Trimming stripped 4 bases from V and 5 bases from J, with 15 bases between. Germline CDR1 and CDR2: LNHDA and SQIVND (reference sequence). The PCR was carried out with 60 Vbeta primers and 13 Jbeta primers. Data came from immunoSEQ multiplex PCR; TCRdb stores just in-frame clones and leaves some out. The sample has approximately 190,000 clones, more than 75% seen once. Note on this clone: The antigen remains undetermined.

This clonotype was sampled from a man aged 35 to 55 in good health and CMV-seropositive. Sequenced sample: PBMCs. The chain recombines TRBV19 with TRBJ1-5; D unresolved. The CDR3 reads CASSTAPGNDQPQHF. As DNA, the CDR3 is TGTGCCAGTAGTACGGCCCCGGGGAATGATCAGCCCCAGCATTTT.